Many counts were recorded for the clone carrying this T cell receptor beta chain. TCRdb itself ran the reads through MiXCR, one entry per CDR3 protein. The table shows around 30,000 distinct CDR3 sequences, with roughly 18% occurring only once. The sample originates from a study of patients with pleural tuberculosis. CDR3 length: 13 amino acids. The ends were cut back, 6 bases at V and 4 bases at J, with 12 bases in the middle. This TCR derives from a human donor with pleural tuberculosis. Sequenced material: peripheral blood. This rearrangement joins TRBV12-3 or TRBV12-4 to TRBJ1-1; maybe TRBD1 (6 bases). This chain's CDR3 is CASSANRATEAFF. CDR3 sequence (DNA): TGTGCCAGCAGCGCCAACAGGGCCACTGAAGCTTTCTTT.